Listed here is a single TCR beta chain. The data were obtained in a study of T cell changes during pregnancy in multiple sclerosis. TCRdb's table, derived via immunoSEQ multiplex PCR, lists solely in-frame clones and lacks some. The table includes some 74,000 clones, 80% to 95% detected once. V dropped 3 bases and J dropped 2 bases, with 11 bases sitting between them. Germline CDR1 reads SGHRS; CDR2 reads YFSETQ. The CDR3 has 14 residues. The clonotype was recovered from a female donor in good health, enrolled as a control in a pregnancy study. J is TRBJ2-5 and V is TRBV5-1, with a weak D call TRBD1 (6 bases). Sequenced material: peripheral blood, taken after pregnancy. The CDR3 DNA reads as TGCGCCAGCAGCTCACAGGGAAATCAAGAGACCCAGTACTTC. The encoded protein is CASSSQGNQETQYF.